This T cell receptor (beta chain) stems from a study of Ad26.COV2.S vaccination and SARS-CoV-2 variants. Trimming took 4 bases from V and 0 from J, leaving 4 bases between them. Germline CDR1 reads KGHSH; CDR2 reads LQKENI. This CDR3 contains 13 residues. Specified treatment: roughly 18 received Ad26.COV2.S at low or high dose, single or two shots; roughly five received placebo; per-sample allocation not given. Each sample was drawn 63 days after the first injection (of vaccine or placebo). A Boston adult aged 18-55 years was the donor. Here immunoSEQ multiplex PCR was the method, and the copy in TCRdb shows in-frame clones only, minus some. The sample records 400,000 to 500,000 clones, roughly 89% being singletons. Of note for this clone: In the same sample, other DNA sequences code for this CDR3.

This specimen was peripheral blood, taken in a trial of Ad26.COV2.S vaccine versus placebo. The receptor comes from a person aged 18-65 years who received the Ad26.COV2.S COVID-19 vaccine or a placebo. This chain links TRBV18 with TRBJ2-1, with no clear D. In DNA form, the CDR3 reads TGTGCCAGCTCACTTAGCTCCTACAATGAGCAGTTCTTC. Translated: CASSLSSYNEQFF.